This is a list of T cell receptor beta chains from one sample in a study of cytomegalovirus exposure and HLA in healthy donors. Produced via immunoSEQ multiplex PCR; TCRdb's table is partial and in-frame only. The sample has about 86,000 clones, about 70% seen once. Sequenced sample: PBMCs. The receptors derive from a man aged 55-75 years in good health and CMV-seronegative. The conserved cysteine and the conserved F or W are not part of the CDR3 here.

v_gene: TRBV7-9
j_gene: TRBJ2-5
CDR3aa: SSSSRLAEETQY

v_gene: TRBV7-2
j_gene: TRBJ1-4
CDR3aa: ASSPDRGNEKLF

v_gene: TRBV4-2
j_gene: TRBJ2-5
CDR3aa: ASSQEVRRGSQETQY

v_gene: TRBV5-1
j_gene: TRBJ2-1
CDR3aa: ASSFQGQGSHNEQF

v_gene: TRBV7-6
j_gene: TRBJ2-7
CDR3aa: ASSLRSGSEDEQY

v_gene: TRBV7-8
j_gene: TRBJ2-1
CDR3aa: ASSSRLAGHSYNEQF

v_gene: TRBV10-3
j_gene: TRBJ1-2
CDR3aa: AISESSGSNYGYT

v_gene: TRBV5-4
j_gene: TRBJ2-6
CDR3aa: ASSLNLYSGANVLT

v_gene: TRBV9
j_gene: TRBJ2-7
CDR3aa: ASSVGGQGTYEQY

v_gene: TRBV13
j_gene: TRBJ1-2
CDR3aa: ASSSGRTNGYT

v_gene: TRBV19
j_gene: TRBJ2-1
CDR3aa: ASTTSGRYNEQF

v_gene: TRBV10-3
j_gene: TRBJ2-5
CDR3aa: AISERLAGVEETQY

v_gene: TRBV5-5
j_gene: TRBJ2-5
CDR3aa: ASSQQETQY

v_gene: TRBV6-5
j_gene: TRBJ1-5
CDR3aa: ASSRDRESNQPQH

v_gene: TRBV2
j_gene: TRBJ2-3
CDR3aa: ASRTESTDTQY

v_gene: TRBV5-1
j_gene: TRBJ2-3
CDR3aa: ASSLMAGSTDTQY

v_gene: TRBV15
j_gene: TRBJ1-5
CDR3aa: ATSRSGTANQPQH

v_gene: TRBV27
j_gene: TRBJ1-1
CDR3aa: ASSSRTGVTEAF

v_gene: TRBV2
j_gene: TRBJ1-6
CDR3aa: ASKIGTGESPLH

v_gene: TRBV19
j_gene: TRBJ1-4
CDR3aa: ASSMTGQGNEKLF

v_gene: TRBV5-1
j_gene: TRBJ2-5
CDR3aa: ASSLESGSPQETQY

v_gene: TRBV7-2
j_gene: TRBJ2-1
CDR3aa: ASSARTSGGIYNEQF

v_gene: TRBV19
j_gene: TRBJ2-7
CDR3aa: ATQQRTGGYEQY

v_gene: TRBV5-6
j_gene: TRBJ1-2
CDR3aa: ASSLDFVDRDINYGYT

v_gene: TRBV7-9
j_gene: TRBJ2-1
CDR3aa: ASSLAGDPEF

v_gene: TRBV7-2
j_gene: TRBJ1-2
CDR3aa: ASSLEGVYGYT

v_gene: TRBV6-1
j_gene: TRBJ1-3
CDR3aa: ASRDRVQGYTIY

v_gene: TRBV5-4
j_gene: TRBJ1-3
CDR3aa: ASTITGRGVSGNTIY

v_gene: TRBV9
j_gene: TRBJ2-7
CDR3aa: ASSPQGITYEQY

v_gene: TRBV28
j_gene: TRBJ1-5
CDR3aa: ASSRQGEVYSNQPQH

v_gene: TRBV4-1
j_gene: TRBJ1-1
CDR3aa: ASSQGGFGRPNMNTEAF

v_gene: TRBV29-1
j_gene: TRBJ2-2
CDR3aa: SVVGTTNTGELF

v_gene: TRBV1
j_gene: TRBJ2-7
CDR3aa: TSSLFNKPRPKTRGLAGCYEQY

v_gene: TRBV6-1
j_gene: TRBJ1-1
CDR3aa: ASSAEQNTEAF

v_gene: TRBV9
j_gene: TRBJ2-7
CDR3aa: ASSPRQGSFSYEQY

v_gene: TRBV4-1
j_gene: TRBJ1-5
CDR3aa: ASSQEGTGNQPQH

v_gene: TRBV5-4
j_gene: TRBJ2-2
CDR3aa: ASSRDATQNTGELF

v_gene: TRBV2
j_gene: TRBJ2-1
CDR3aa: ASSDAAGGSGEQF

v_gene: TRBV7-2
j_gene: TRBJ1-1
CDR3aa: ASSWGQQNTEAF